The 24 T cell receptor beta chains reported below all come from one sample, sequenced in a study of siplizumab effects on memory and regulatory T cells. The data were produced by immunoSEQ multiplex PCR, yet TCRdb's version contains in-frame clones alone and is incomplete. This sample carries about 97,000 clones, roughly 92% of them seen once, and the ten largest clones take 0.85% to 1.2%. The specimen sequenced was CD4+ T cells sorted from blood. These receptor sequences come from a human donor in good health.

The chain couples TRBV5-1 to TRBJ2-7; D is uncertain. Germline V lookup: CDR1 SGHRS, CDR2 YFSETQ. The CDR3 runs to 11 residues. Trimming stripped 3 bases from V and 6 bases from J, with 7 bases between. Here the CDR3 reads CASSSLFEQYF. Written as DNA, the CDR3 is TGCGCCAGCAGCTCCCTTTTCGAGCAGTACTTC.

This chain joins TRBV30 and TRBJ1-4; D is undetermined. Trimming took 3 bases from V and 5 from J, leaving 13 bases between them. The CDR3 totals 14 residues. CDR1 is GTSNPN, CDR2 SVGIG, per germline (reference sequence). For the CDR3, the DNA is TGTGCCTGGAGCCCTAGGCGTATCAATGAAAAACTGTTTTTT. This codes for CAWSPRRINEKLFF.

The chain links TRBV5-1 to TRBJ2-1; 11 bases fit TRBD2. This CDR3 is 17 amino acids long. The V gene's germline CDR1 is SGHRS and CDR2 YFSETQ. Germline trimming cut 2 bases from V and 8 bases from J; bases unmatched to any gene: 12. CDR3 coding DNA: TGCGCCAGCAGCTTAGCCCCCGGGACTAGCGGCCCCCATGAGCAGTTCTTC. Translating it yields CASSLAPGTSGPHEQFF.

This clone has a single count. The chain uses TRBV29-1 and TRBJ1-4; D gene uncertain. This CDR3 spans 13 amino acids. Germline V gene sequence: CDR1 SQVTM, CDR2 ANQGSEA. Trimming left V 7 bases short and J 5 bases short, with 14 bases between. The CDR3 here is CSAIQTSNEKLFF. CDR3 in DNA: TGCAGCGCTATACAGACAAGCAATGAAAAACTGTTTTTT.

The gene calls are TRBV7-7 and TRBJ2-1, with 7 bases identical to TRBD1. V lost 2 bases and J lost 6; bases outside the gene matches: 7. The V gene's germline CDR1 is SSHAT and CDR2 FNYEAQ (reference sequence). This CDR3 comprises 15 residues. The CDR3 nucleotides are TGTGCCAGCAGCTTATCGGGACAGAAAAGCAATGAGCAGTTCTTC. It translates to CASSLSGQKSNEQFF.

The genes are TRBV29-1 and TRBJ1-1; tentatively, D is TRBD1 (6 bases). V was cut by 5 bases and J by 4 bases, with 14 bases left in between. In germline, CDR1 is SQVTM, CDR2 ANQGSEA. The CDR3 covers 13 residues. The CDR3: CSVLGAGITEAFF. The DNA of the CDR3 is TGCAGCGTTCTGGGGGCGGGTATCACTGAAGCTTTCTTT. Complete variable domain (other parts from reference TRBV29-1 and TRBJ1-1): SAVISQKPSRDICQRGTSLTIQCQVDSQVTMMFWYRQQPGQSLTLIATANQGSEATYESGFVIDKFPISRPNLTFSTLTVSNMSPEDSSIYLCSVLGAGITEAFFGQGTRLTVV.

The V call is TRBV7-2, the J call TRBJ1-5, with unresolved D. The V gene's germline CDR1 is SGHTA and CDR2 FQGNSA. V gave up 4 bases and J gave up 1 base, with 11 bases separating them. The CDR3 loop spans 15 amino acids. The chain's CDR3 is CASSYDGSSNQPQHF. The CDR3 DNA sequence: TGTGCCAGCAGCTACGACGGCAGCAGCAATCAGCCCCAGCATTTT.

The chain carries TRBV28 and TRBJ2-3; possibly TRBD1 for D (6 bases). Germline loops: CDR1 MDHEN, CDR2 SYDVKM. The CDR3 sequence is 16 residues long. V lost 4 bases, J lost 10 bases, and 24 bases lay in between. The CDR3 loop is CASSSPSTGSSQAQYF. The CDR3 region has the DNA TGTGCCAGCAGTTCCCCATCGACAGGCTCAAGTCAAGCGCAGTATTTT.

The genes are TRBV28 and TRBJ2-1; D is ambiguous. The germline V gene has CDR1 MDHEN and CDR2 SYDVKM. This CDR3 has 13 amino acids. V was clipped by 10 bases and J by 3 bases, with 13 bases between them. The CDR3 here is CATTPDLYNEQFF. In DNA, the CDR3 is TGTGCCACCACACCCGACCTCTACAATGAGCAGTTCTTC.

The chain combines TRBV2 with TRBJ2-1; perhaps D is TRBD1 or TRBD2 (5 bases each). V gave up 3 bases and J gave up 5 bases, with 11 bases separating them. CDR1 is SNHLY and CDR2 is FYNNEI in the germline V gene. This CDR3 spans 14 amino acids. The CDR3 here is CASSEVRGDNEQFF. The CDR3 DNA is TGTGCCAGCAGTGAGGTCCGAGGGGACAATGAGCAGTTCTTC.

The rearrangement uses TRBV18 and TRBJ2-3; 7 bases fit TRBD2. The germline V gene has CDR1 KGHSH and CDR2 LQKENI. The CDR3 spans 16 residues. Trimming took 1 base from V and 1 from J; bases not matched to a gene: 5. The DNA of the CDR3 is TGTGCCAGCTCACCACAGCGACTAGCCGGCACAGATACGCAGTATTTT. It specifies CASSPQRLAGTDTQYF. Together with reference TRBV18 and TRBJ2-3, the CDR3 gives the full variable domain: NAGVMQNPRHLVRRRGQEARLRCSPMKGHSHVYWYRQLPEEGLKFMVYLQKENIIDESGMPKERFSAEFPKEGPSILRIQQVVRGDSAAYFCASSPQRLAGTDTQYFGPGTRLTVL.

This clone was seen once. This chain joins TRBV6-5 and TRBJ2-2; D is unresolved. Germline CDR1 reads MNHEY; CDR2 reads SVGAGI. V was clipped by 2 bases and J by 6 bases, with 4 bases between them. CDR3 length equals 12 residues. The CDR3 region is CASSYSAGELFF. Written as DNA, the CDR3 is TGTGCCAGCAGTTACAGTGCCGGGGAGCTGTTTTTT.

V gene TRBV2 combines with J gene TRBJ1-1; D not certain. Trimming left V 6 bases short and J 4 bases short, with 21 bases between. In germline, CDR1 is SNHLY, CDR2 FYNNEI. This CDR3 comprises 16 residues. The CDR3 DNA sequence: TGTGCCAGCAGGAAGGGAAATTTGGACTGGGGCACTGAAGCTTTCTTT. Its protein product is CASRKGNLDWGTEAFF.

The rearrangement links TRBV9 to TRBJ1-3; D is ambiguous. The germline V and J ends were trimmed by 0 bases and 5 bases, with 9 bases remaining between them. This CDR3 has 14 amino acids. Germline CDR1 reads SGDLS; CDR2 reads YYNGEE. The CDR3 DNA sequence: TGTGCCAGCAGCGTAGCTGAGGGTAGAAACACCATATATTTT. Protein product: CASSVAEGRNTIYF. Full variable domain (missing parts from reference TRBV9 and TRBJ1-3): DSGVTQTPKHLITATGQRVTLRCSPRSGDLSVYWYQQSLDQGLQFLIQYYNGEERAKGNILERFSAQQFPDLHSELNLSSLELGDSALYFCASSVAEGRNTIYFGEGSWLTVV.

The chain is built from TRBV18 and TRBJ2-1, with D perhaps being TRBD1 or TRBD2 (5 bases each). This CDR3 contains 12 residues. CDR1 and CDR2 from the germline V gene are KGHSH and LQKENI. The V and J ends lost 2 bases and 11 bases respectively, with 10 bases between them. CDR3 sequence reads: CASSPSGPQQFF. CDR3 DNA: TGTGCCAGCTCACCATCGGGGCCCCAGCAGTTCTTC.

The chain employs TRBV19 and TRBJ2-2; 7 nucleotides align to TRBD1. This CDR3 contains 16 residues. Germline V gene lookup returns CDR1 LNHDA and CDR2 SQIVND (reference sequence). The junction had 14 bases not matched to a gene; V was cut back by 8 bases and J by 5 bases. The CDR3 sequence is CASRRGRVLVTGELFF. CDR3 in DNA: TGTGCCAGTCGAAGGGGGCGAGTTCTTGTGACCGGGGAGCTGTTTTTT.

The CDR3 DNA follows: TGTGCCAGCAGCCCAACTGGCGTCCAACGGGACCTGTCCTACGAGCAGTACTTC. Its protein is CASSPTGVQRDLSYEQYF. This chain links TRBV28 with TRBJ2-7; D tentatively reads TRBD1 or TRBD2 (5 bases each). The CDR3 is 18 amino acids. Germline CDR1 MDHEN, CDR2 SYDVKM. The ends were cut back, 6 bases at V and 1 base at J, with 25 bases in the middle.

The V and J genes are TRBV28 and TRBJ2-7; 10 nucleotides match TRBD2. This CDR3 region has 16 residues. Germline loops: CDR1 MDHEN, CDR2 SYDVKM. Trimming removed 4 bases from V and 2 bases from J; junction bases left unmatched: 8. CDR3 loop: CASSSPLSGRPYEQYF. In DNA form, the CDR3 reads TGTGCCAGCAGTTCCCCCCTTAGCGGGAGGCCCTACGAGCAGTACTTC.

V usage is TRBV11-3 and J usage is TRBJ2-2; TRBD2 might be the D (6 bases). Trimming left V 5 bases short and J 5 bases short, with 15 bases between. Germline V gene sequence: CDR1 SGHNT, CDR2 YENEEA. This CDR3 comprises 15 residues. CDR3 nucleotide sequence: TGTGCCAGCAGCCACATAGGGGCGGGAACCGGGGAGCTGTTTTTT. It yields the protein CASSHIGAGTGELFF. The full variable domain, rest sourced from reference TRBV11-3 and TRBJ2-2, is EAGVVQSPRYKIIEKKQPVAFWCNPISGHNTLYWYLQNLGQGPELLIRYENEEAVDDSQLPKDRFSAERLKGVDSTLKIQPAELGDSAVYLCASSHIGAGTGELFFGEGSRLTVL.

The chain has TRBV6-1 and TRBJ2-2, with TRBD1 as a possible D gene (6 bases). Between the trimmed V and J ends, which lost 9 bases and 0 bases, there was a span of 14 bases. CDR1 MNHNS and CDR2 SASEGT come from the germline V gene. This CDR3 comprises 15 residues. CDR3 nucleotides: TGTGCCAGTGGTGGGGGCTCTGCGAACACCGGGGAGCTGTTTTTT. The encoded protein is CASGGGSANTGELFF.

As DNA, the CDR3 is TGTGCCAGCAGCGTAGCGGTAGCGGGGAGCACAGATACGCAGTATTTT. This gives the protein CASSVAVAGSTDTQYF. The chain is built from TRBV9 and TRBJ2-3, with 8 bases identical to TRBD2. CDR3 length: 16 residues. Germline loops: CDR1 SGDLS, CDR2 YYNGEE. With 0 bases clipped from V and 0 bases from J, the junction kept 3 bases outside the gene matches.

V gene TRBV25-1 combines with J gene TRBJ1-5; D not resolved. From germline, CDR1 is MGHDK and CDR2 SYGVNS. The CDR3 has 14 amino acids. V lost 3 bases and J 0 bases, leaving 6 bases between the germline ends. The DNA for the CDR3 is TGTGCCAGCAGTGATCCGTATAGCAATCAGCCCCAGCATTTT. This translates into CASSDPYSNQPQHF.

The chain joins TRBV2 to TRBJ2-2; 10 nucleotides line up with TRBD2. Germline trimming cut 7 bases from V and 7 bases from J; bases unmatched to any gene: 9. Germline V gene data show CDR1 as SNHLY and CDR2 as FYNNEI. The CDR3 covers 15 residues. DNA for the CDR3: TGTGCCAGCAACTCACTAGCGGGAAAGATCGGGGAGCTGTTTTTT. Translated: CASNSLAGKIGELFF.

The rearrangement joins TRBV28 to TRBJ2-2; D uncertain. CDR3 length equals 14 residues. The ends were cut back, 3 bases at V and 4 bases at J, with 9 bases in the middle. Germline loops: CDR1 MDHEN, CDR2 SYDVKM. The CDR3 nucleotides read TGTGCCAGCAGTTTTAGGCAGCTCACCGGGGAGCTGTTTTTT. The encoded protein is CASSFRQLTGELFF.